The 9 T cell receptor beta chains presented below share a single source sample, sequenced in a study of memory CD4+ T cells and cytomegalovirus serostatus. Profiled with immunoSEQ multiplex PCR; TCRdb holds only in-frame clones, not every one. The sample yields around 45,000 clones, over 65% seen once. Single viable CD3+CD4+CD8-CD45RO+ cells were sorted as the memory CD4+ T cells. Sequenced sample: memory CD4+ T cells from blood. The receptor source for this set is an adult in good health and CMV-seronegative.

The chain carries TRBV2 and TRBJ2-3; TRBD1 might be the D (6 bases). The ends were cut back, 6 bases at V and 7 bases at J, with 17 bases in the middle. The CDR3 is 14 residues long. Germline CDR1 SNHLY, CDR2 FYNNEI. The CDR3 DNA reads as TGTGCCAGCAGCGACGGGACACAAGCTAATACGCAGTATTTT. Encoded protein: CASSDGTQANTQYF.

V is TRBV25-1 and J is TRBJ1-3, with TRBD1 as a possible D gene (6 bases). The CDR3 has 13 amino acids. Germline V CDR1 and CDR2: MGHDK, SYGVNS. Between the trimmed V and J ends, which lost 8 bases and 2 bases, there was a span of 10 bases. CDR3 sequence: CASDTGPGNTIYF. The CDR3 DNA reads TGTGCCAGCGATACAGGGCCTGGAAACACCATATATTTT.

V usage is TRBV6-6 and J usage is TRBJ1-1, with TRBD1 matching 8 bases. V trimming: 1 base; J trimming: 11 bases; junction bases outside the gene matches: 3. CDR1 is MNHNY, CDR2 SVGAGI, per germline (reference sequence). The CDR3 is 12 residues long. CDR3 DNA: TGTGCCAGCAGTTACTTCGGACAGGGTGCTTTCTTT. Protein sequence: CASSYFGQGAFF.

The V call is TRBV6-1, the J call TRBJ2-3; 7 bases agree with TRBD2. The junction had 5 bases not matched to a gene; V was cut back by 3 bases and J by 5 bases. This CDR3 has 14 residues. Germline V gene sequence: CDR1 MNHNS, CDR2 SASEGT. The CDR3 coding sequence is TGTGCCAGCAGTGACCGGACTAGTGGAGATACGCAGTATTTT. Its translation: CASSDRTSGDTQYF.

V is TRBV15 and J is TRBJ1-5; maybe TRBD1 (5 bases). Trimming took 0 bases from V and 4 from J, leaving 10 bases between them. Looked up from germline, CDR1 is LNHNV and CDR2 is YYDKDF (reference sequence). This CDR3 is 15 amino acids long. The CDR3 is CATSRDVGDNQPQHF. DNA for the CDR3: TGTGCCACCAGCAGAGATGTGGGGGATAATCAGCCCCAGCATTTT.

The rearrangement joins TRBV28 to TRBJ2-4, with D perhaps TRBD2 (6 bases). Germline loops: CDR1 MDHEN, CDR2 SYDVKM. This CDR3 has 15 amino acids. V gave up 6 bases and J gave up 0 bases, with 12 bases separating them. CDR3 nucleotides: TGTGCCAGCAGAAGTTCGGGACTAGCCAAAAACATTCAGTACTTC. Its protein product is CASRSSGLAKNIQYF.

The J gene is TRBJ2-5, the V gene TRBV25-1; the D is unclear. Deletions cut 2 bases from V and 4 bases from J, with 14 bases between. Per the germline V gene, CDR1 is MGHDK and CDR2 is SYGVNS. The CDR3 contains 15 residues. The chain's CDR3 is CASSESLGGAETQYF. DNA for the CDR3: TGTGCCAGCAGTGAAAGTTTGGGCGGTGCAGAGACCCAGTACTTC.

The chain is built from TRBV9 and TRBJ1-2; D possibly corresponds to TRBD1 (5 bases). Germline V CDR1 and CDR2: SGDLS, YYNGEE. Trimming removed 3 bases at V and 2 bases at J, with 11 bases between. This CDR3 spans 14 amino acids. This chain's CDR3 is CASSALGENYGYTF. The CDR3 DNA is TGTGCCAGCAGCGCTTTAGGGGAAAACTATGGCTACACCTTC. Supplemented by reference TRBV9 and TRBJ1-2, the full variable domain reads DSGVTQTPKHLITATGQRVTLRCSPRSGDLSVYWYQQSLDQGLQFLIQYYNGEERAKGNILERFSAQQFPDLHSELNLSSLELGDSALYFCASSALGENYGYTFGSGTRLTVV.

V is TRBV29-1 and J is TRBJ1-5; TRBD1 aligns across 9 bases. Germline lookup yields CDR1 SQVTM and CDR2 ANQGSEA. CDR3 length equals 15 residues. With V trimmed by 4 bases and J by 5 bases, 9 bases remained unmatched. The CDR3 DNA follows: TGCAGCGTTGCCTCCGGGACAGGGCTGGATCAGCCCCAGCATTTT. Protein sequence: CSVASGTGLDQPQHF. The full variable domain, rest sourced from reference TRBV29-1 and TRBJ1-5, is SAVISQKPSRDICQRGTSLTIQCQVDSQVTMMFWYRQQPGQSLTLIATANQGSEATYESGFVIDKFPISRPNLTFSTLTVSNMSPEDSSIYLCSVASGTGLDQPQHFGDGTRLSIL.